This T cell receptor beta chain is from a study of cytomegalovirus exposure and HLA in healthy donors. Study-wide points: The only immune exposure information that was available was CMV serostatus. Among the CMV-associated chains, a few were confirmed in vitro as specific for CMV antigens. Compared with the roughly 730-donor mean, an Asian-associated ancestry cluster reportedly had fewer N-insertions, according to a later analysis.

This clone was recorded a few times. Its antigen is still unknown. Trimming stripped 9 bases from V and 4 bases from J, with 14 bases between. Germline V lookup: CDR1 SGHNT, CDR2 YYREEE (reference sequence). The CDR3 has 13 amino acids. It was with 60 Vbeta and 13 Jbeta primers that the PCR ran. Some clones are missing from TCRdb's copy, which holds only in-frame ones; the method was immunoSEQ multiplex PCR. There are 100,000 or so clones in the sample; 76% occur only once, and 7% to 10% lies in the top ten. The sample comprised PBMCs. The rearrangement uses TRBV5-4 and TRBJ2-1; D possibly corresponds to TRBD2 (5 bases). This clonotype originated in a man between 40 and 49 years old in good health and CMV-seropositive. Here the CDR3 DNA reads TGTGCCACCCGGGATAGGCATTACAATGAGCAGTTCTTC. This sequence encodes CATRDRHYNEQFF.